This is a list of T cell receptor beta chains from one sample in a study of tumor-infiltrating lymphocytes in primary liver carcinoma. TCRdb reprocessed the multiplex PCR reads via MiXCR and lists one record per CDR3 protein. The sample has 80,000 or so distinct CDR3 sequences; 65% to 75% are singletons. The sample consisted of liver tumor tissue from sampling region 4. The source is a woman aged 60-75 years with primary liver carcinoma and hepatitis B virus infection. CDR3s leave out the opening cysteine and the closing phenylalanine or tryptophan. Fields, in order: CDR3 length, V gene, clone size, J gene, CDR3 protein. Expanded clones are given a class, and other clones once, few, many or no size at all.

12	TRBV10-2	.	TRBJ1-3	ASSEDSPGNTIY
12	TRBV6-2/TRBV6-3	once	TRBJ2-5	ASSYATPRETRY
11	TRBV6-6	.	TRBJ2-3	ASSSTGVNAQC
14	TRBV10-3	.	TRBJ2-3	ATQGGLAGSTDRQY
13	TRBV11-2	.	TRBJ2-7	ASNSHLGQIYEQH
14	TRBV29-1	many	TRBJ2-1	SVEDRGAGVYNEQF
12	TRBV28	.	TRBJ2-7	ASSRRTSGYEQY
11	TRBV13	many	TRBJ2-7	ASSPSMAYEQY
13	TRBV5-1	.	TRBJ2-7	ASSLAGTWIYEQC
10	TRBV11-2	.	TRBJ2-3	TSSPWVDTQY
14	TRBV6-6	.	TRBJ2-6	ASSRGGVSGANILT
13	TRBV28	many	TRBJ1-4	ASSPPQGSWEKLF
12	TRBV6-1	many	TRBJ2-2	ASRRTGETGELF
13	TRBV6-5	.	TRBJ2-7	ASSSSTSGRLKLY
14	TRBV5-1	.	TRBJ2-1	ASSFGDRGHDNEQF
14	TRBV6-2/TRBV6-3	.	TRBJ2-5	ASRYRSGRAEETQY
10	TRBV5-4	.	TRBJ1-2	ASSPVEGGYT
11	TRBV6-2/TRBV6-3	many	TRBJ2-1	ATLAGVRNEQF
14	TRBV6-9	.	TRBJ2-1	ASNFTCGRYYNEQF
10	TRBV7-8	.	TRBJ1-5	ASSASHQTQH
13	TRBV11-1	.	TRBJ2-3	GSCPSGRRMDTQY
12	TRBV6-5	.	TRBJ2-1	ASTPSTGGLEQF
9	TRBV29-1	.	TRBJ1-1	SADLDTEAF
13	TRBV5-1	.	TRBJ1-6	ASNPDRVEDSPLH
14	TRBV25-1	.	TRBJ1-6	ASSPPGQPYNSPLH
15	TRBV28	.	TRBJ2-5	DSSLSRTKTGEETQY